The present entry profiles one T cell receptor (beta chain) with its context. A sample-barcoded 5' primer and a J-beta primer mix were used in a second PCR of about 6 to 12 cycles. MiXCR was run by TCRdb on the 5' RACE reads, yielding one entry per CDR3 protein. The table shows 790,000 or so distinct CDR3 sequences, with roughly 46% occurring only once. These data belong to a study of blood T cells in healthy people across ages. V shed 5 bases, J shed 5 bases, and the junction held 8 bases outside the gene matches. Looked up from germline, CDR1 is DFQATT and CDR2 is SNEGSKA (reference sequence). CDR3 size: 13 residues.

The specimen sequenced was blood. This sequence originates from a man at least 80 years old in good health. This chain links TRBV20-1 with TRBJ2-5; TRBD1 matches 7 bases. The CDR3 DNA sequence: TGCAGTGCTGACAGGGAAAATTGGGAGACCCAGTACTTC. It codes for CSADRENWETQYF.